A selection of T cell receptor beta chains follows, all from one sample in a study of a mutant IDH1 vaccine in newly diagnosed glioma. TCRdb's copy holds only in-frame clones and misses some; the assay was immunoSEQ multiplex PCR. This sample has around 50,000 clones; 70% to 85% occur once, and the top ten carry about 4%. No cognate antigen is known for these TCRs. This material consisted of PBMCs, taken from a glioma patient whose treatment included an IDH1 peptide vaccine. The receptors come from a woman aged 30 to 39 with glioma. Some clones in this sample may be carry-over from other donors' samples. The CDR3 runs from the conserved cysteine through the conserved F or W. Each record gives: D gene, J gene, clone size, V gene, CDR3 DNA, CDR3 protein. The D gene is left open where the match is weak. Clone size appears in some rows only: once, few, many, or a class for an expanded clone.

d_gene: TRBD2
j_gene: TRBJ2-1
abundance: NA
v_gene: TRBV4-2
CDR3nt: TGTGCCAGCAGCCAAGAAACTAGCGGGGCGTACAATGAGCAGTTCTTC
CDR3aa: CASSQETSGAYNEQFF

d_gene: TRBD1
j_gene: TRBJ1-1
abundance: few
v_gene: TRBV28
CDR3nt: TGTGCCAGCAGGGGGACAGACACTGAAGCTTTCTTT
CDR3aa: CASRGTDTEAFF

d_gene: NA
j_gene: TRBJ2-7
abundance: NA
v_gene: TRBV28
CDR3nt: TGTGCCAGCAGCCTGTCAGTTCGCCGGGGATTCTACGAGCAGTACTTC
CDR3aa: CASSLSVRRGFYEQYF

d_gene: NA
j_gene: TRBJ1-1
abundance: few
v_gene: TRBV9
CDR3nt: TGTGCCAGCAGCGTAGGGACTTACACTGAAGCTTTCTTT
CDR3aa: CASSVGTYTEAFF

d_gene: NA
j_gene: TRBJ1-1
abundance: NA
v_gene: TRBV9
CDR3nt: TGTGCCAGCAGCCCGCCACAGGGACCGAACACTGAAGCTTTCTTT
CDR3aa: CASSPPQGPNTEAFF

d_gene: NA
j_gene: TRBJ2-7
abundance: NA
v_gene: TRBV30
CDR3nt: TGTGCCTGGAGTGCCGTCTCCGGCTACGAGCAGTACTTC
CDR3aa: CAWSAVSGYEQYF

d_gene: NA
j_gene: TRBJ1-1
abundance: NA
v_gene: TRBV27
CDR3nt: TGTGCCAGCAGTTTAAGTTCTACACGGGCTGAAGCTTTCTTT
CDR3aa: CASSLSSTRAEAFF

d_gene: TRBD2
j_gene: TRBJ2-2
abundance: NA
v_gene: TRBV27
CDR3nt: TGTGCCAGCAGTCCCGGACTAGCTCCCGGGGAGCTGTTTTTT
CDR3aa: CASSPGLAPGELFF

d_gene: NA
j_gene: TRBJ1-2
abundance: NA
v_gene: TRBV19
CDR3nt: TGTGCCAGTAGTATTGAAGACGGGAACTATGGCTACACCTTC
CDR3aa: CASSIEDGNYGYTF

d_gene: NA
j_gene: TRBJ1-5
abundance: few
v_gene: TRBV19
CDR3nt: TGTGCCAGTAGTAGTGGAATCAATCAGCCCCAGCATTTT
CDR3aa: CASSSGINQPQHF

d_gene: NA
j_gene: TRBJ2-5
abundance: NA
v_gene: TRBV9
CDR3nt: TGTGCCAGCAGCGTAGGGAGCGAATGGGAGACCCAGTACTTC
CDR3aa: CASSVGSEWETQYF

d_gene: NA
j_gene: TRBJ2-1
abundance: NA
v_gene: TRBV27
CDR3nt: TGTGCCAGCAGTGCTGGGAGAGTGCACAATGAGCAGTTCTTC
CDR3aa: CASSAGRVHNEQFF

d_gene: NA
j_gene: TRBJ1-1
abundance: NA
v_gene: TRBV23-1
CDR3nt: TGCGCCAGCAGTCAATCCTGGAGAAACACTGAAGCTTTCTTT
CDR3aa: CASSQSWRNTEAFF

d_gene: TRBD1
j_gene: TRBJ1-1
abundance: NA
v_gene: TRBV29-1
CDR3nt: TGCAGCGGGAGACAGGGAGAAGCTTTCTTT
CDR3aa: CSGRQGEAFF